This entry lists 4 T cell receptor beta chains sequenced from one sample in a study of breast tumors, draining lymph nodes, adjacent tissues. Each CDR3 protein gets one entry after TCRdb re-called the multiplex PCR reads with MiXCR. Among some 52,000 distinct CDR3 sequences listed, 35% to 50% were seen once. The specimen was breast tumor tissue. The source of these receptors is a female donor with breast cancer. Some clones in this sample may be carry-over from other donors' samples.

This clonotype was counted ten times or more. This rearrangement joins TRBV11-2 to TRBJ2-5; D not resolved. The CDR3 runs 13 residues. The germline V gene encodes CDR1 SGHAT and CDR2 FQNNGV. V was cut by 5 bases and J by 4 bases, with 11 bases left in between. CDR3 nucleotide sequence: TGTGCCAGCAGCCTTACCGACGGAGAGACCCAGTACTTC. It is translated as CASSLTDGETQYF.

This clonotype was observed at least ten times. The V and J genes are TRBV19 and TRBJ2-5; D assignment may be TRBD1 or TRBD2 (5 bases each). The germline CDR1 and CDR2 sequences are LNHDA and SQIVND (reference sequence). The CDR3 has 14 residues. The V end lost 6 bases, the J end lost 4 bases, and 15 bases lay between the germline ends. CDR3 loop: CASRETGTGETQYF. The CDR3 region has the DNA TGTGCCAGTAGAGAAACTGGGACGGGAGAGACCCAGTACTTC.

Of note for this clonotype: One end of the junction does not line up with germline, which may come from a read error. CDR3 amino acids: CTSSPWDTEASF. In nucleotides, the CDR3 is TGTACCAGCAGTCCGTGGGACACTGAAGCTTCCTTT. The chain recombines TRBV2 with TRBJ1-1; maybe TRBD1 (6 bases). Germline CDR1 is SNHLY and CDR2 is FYNNEI. The CDR3 length is 12 residues.

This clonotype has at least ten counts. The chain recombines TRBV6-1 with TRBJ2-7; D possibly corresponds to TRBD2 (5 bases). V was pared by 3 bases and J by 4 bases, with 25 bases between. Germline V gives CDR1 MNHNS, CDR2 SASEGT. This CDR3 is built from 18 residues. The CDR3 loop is CASSDLIGISNSRYEQYF. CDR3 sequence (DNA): TGTGCCAGCAGTGACCTCATCGGGATTAGTAATTCAAGGTACGAGCAGTACTTC.